The source of this T cell receptor (beta chain) is a study of response to subunit inactivated influenza vaccine. TCRdb re-analysed the RT-PCR reads in MiXCR, keeping a single row per CDR3 protein. The sample lists about 300,000 distinct CDR3 sequences, about 20% occurring once. This clonotype occurred a few times. What it recognizes is unknown. General study findings and limits: That few new T cells are recruited by each seasonal influenza vaccination was the authors' suggestion.

Looked up from germline, CDR1 is MNHNS and CDR2 is SASEGT. V dropped 10 bases and J dropped 5; count of bases not matched to a gene: 8. The CDR3 has 14 amino acids. The chain uses TRBV6-1 and TRBJ2-5; 12 bases are shared with TRBD1. This sample comprised PBMCs from blood, obtained about 20 months after vaccination. The source of this sequence is a man between 50 and 69 years old who received an inactivated influenza vaccine. DNA of the CDR3: TGTGCCATATGGGACAGGGGGCGCGGGGAGACCCAGTACTTC. The encoded protein is CAIWDRGRGETQYF.